The 11 T cell receptor beta chains listed next were all sequenced from one sample in a study of CD8 T cells in ankylosing spondylitis. Via MiXCR, TCRdb re-called the 5' RACE reads, giving one row per CDR3 protein. The sample records under 300,000 distinct CDR3 sequences, 18% being singletons. Sequences were obtained from blood, either unsorted or a sorted T cell fraction (not recorded which). These receptors were collected from a male donor with ankylosing spondylitis or in good health (not recorded which).

In its sample, this clonotype was seen many times. J is TRBJ2-1 and V is TRBV13; 13 positions agree with TRBD2. J was trimmed by 7 bases and V by 5 bases; bases with no gene match: 5. CDR1 is PRHDT, CDR2 FYEKMQ, per germline (reference sequence). This CDR3 spans 15 amino acids. The CDR3 DNA sequence: TGTGCCAGCAGCCCCCGGACTAGCGGGGGAAATGAGCAGTTCTTC. It encodes CASSPRTSGGNEQFF. Full variable domain (missing parts from reference TRBV13 and TRBJ2-1): AAGVIQSPRHLIKEKRETATLKCYPIPRHDTVYWYQQGPGQDPQFLISFYEKMQSDKGSIPDRFSAQQFSDYHSELNMSSLELGDSALYFCASSPRTSGGNEQFFGPGTRLTVL.

The V and J genes are TRBV6-4 and TRBJ2-7; D might be TRBD2 (6 bases). The germline V and J ends were trimmed by 6 bases and 0 bases, with 18 bases remaining between them. Germline lookup yields CDR1 MRHNA and CDR2 SNTAGT. CDR3 size: 16 residues. Written as DNA, the CDR3 is TGTGCCAGCAGGATTCCGGAGTGGGAGGCCTCCTACGAGCAGTACTTC. Its protein is CASRIPEWEASYEQYF.

The chain uses TRBV6-1 and TRBJ2-7, with D perhaps matching TRBD1 (6 bases). The CDR3 is 15 amino acids. The V and J ends lost 6 bases and 1 base respectively, with 16 bases between them. Germline V lookup: CDR1 MNHNS, CDR2 SASEGT. CDR3 coding DNA: TGTGCCAGCAGCCTAGAGAACACAGGGTCCTACGAGCAGTACTTC. Its translation: CASSLENTGSYEQYF.

This clonotype has just a few counts. This rearrangement joins TRBV10-3 to TRBJ1-4; D is possibly TRBD1 (6 bases). CDR1 and CDR2 from the germline V gene are ENHRY and SYGVKD. The CDR3 length is 15 residues. The V gene lost 2 bases and the J gene lost 8 bases, with 15 bases spanning the gap. The CDR3 coding sequence is TGTGCCATCAGTGAGACAGGGAATGGAGGAGAAAAACTGTTTTTT. It yields the protein CAISETGNGGEKLFF.

This clonotype was seen a few times. The chain carries TRBV6-5 and TRBJ1-5; D is possibly TRBD1 (5 bases). The CDR3 length is 16 residues. Trimming removed 4 bases at V and 0 bases at J, with 13 bases between. Germline V lookup: CDR1 MNHEY, CDR2 SVGAGI. CDR3 coding DNA: TGTGCCAGCAGTTCAGGGACGGGATATAGCAATCAGCCCCAGCATTTT. It codes for CASSSGTGYSNQPQHF.

This sequence joins TRBV27 and TRBJ2-1; 12 nucleotides line up with TRBD2. The germline gives CDR1 MNHEY, CDR2 SMNVEV (reference sequence). The CDR3 has 12 amino acids. J was trimmed by 12 bases and V by 6 bases; bases with no gene match: 3. The CDR3 bases are TGTGCCAGCAGCCCGACTAGCGGGGGGCAGTTCTTC. This sequence encodes CASSPTSGGQFF.

The chain uses TRBV11-1 and TRBJ2-2, with no clear D. The V end lost 5 bases, the J end lost 6 bases, and 10 bases lay between the germline ends. This CDR3 has 13 residues. Germline V lookup: CDR1 SGHAT, CDR2 FQDESV (reference sequence). The CDR3, as DNA: TGTGCCAGCAGCCCCTCGTCGTCCGGGGAGCTGTTTTTT. Translating gives CASSPSSSGELFF.

This clonotype was detected a few times. The chain employs TRBV5-1 and TRBJ2-1, with 11 bases fitting TRBD2. There are 17 residues in the CDR3. The germline V gene encodes CDR1 SGHRS and CDR2 YFSETQ. V lost 0 bases and J lost 2; bases outside the gene matches: 4. This CDR3 reads CASSLGATSGAYNEQFF. CDR3 nucleotides: TGCGCCAGCAGCTTGGGTGCGACTAGCGGGGCCTACAATGAGCAGTTCTTC.

This chain links TRBV30 with TRBJ2-1; unclear D gene. CDR3 length: 15 amino acids. V was shortened by 1 base and J by 6 bases, with 16 bases between the two germline ends. Per germline, CDR1 GTSNPN and CDR2 SVGIG (reference sequence). CDR3 sequence (DNA): TGTGCCTGGAGTGCAGCCTTCGGCAGATTCAATGAGCAGTTCTTC. This codes for CAWSAAFGRFNEQFF.

CDR3 loop: CSAPDRAGGNTIYF. The CDR3 nucleotides are TGCAGTGCTCCTGACCGGGCAGGGGGAAACACCATATATTTT. The chain joins TRBV20-1 to TRBJ1-3; a possible D gene is TRBD1 (5 bases). CDR1 and CDR2 (germline): DFQATT, SNEGSKA (reference sequence). This CDR3 region has 14 residues. V was trimmed by 5 bases and J by 4 bases, leaving 15 bases between them.

This clonotype has a count of ten or more. The chain couples TRBV29-1 to TRBJ2-1; D is unresolved. Germline V gene sequence: CDR1 SQVTM, CDR2 ANQGSEA. V was clipped by 0 bases and J by 9 bases, with 9 bases between them. This CDR3 has 12 amino acids. CDR3 in amino acids: CSVEDIRAEQFF. CDR3 nucleotide sequence: TGCAGCGTTGAAGATATCAGAGCTGAGCAGTTCTTC.